This TCR beta chain was documented in a study of cytomegalovirus exposure and HLA in healthy donors. Overall study context: Of all 400 or so donors who were genotyped, around 82% belonged to the Caucasian-associated ancestry cluster. Findings and caveats of the study: Within the data, a cluster of highly shared sequence variants was likely a sequencing artifact. Near-uniform donor sequencing depth was presumed by presence/absence analyses.

PCR used 60 Vbeta primers and 13 Jbeta primers. TCRdb's table, derived via immunoSEQ multiplex PCR, lists solely in-frame clones and lacks some. This sample has some 140,000 clones, with approximately 80% found just once. The CDR3 extends over 15 amino acids. Germline V gene data show CDR1 as PRHDT and CDR2 as FYEKMQ (reference sequence). J was trimmed by 3 bases and V by 5 bases; bases with no gene match: 5. About this clone itself: What it binds is unknown.

This chain joins TRBV13 and TRBJ2-1; the match to TRBD2 covers 9 bases. The sequenced sample consisted of PBMCs. This TCR was recovered from a male donor in good health and CMV-seropositive. The DNA of the CDR3 is TGTGCCAGCAGCCCCCTAGCGGGGCTCTACAATGAGCAGTTCTTC. Residues: CASSPLAGLYNEQFF. Full variable domain (missing parts from reference TRBV13 and TRBJ2-1): AAGVIQSPRHLIKEKRETATLKCYPIPRHDTVYWYQQGPGQDPQFLISFYEKMQSDKGSIPDRFSAQQFSDYHSELNMSSLELGDSALYFCASSPLAGLYNEQFFGPGTRLTVL.